Reported below is one T cell receptor beta chain. The data stem from a study of lymphopenia after photon versus proton radiotherapy. TCRdb keeps only in-frame clones here, not all; method: immunoSEQ multiplex PCR. The sample shows 150,000 to 200,000 clones, about 88% of them seen only once. Germline values: CDR1 LNHNV, CDR2 YYDKDF (reference sequence). V was cut by 8 bases and J by 2 bases, with 11 bases left in between. The CDR3 extends over 13 amino acids. The specimen was peripheral blood, collected from a patient treated with photon-based radiotherapy. The rearrangement joins TRBV15 to TRBJ2-3; D may be TRBD1 (6 bases). This sequence originates from a man aged 50-60 years with gastric cancer. The DNA of the CDR3 is TGTGCCACCGGGACATATGTCACAGATACGCAGTATTTT. It codes for CATGTYVTDTQYF.